A single sample gave rise to the 19 T cell receptor beta chains below, sequenced in a study of T cells in localized non-small cell lung cancer (TCRdb year 2020). The protocol used for the library was the immunoSEQ multiplex PCR assay. Held by TCRdb, this immuneACCESS table contains in-frame sequences only and omits some clones. Under half of the omission traces to an unresolved V gene where checked; the cause of the rest is unknown. The sample table holds some 30,000 clones, of which around 90% were seen once. The top ten clonotypes cover about a sixth of the sample. Sequenced material: peripheral blood mononuclear cells, taken before any cancer treatment. These receptors came from a man aged 40-75 years with stage III lung adenocarcinoma.

The chain joins TRBV4-1 to TRBJ2-1; a possible D gene is TRBD1 (7 bases). Germline loops: CDR1 MGHRA, CDR2 YSYEKL. The CDR3 sequence is 17 residues long. V was pared by 0 bases and J by 4 bases, with 16 bases between. The CDR3 protein is CASSQELRGQQYNEQFF. In DNA, the CDR3 is TGCGCCAGCAGCCAAGAATTGCGGGGACAGCAATACAATGAGCAGTTCTTC.

V gene TRBV6-5 combines with J gene TRBJ1-6; 8 bases are shared with TRBD1. V dropped 2 bases and J dropped 10; count of bases not matched to a gene: 7. The CDR3 contains 15 residues. Germline V CDR1 and CDR2: MNHEY, SVGAGI. CDR3 coding DNA: TGTGCCAGCAGTTACGGGACAGGTGGCTACTCACCCCTCCACTTT. It is translated as CASSYGTGGYSPLHF.

The J gene is TRBJ2-7, the V gene TRBV28; no definite D call. Per germline, CDR1 MDHEN and CDR2 SYDVKM. The CDR3 extends over 12 amino acids. Trimming took 2 bases from V and 5 from J, leaving 7 bases between them. This CDR3 is CASSLIRDEQYF. In nucleotides, the CDR3 is TGTGCCAGCAGTTTAATCCGGGACGAGCAGTACTTC.

The chain has TRBV11-2 and TRBJ2-1; the D gene is possibly TRBD2 (5 bases). CDR1 and CDR2 from the germline V gene are SGHAT and FQNNGV. This CDR3 region has 13 residues. With 3 bases removed from V and 9 bases from J, the gap between germline ends came to 12 bases. Here the CDR3 DNA reads TGTGCCAGCAGCTTCGACTATCGGGCTGAGCAGTTCTTC. Translated, it gives CASSFDYRAEQFF. Together with reference TRBV11-2 and TRBJ2-1, the CDR3 gives the full variable domain: EAGVAQSPRYKIIEKRQSVAFWCNPISGHATLYWYQQILGQGPKLLIQFQNNGVVDDSQLPKDRFSAERLKGVDSTLKIQPAKLEDSAVYLCASSFDYRAEQFFGPGTRLTVL.

The CDR3 DNA is TGTGCCAGCAGCTTAGGCTCCGCCGATCAGCCCCAGCATTTT. The encoded protein is CASSLGSADQPQHF. V usage is TRBV7-9 and J usage is TRBJ1-5, with D uncertain. Germline V CDR1 and CDR2: SEHNR, FQNEAQ (reference sequence). The CDR3 extends over 14 amino acids. Between the trimmed V and J ends, which lost 1 base and 5 bases, there was a span of 9 bases.

The rearrangement joins TRBV10-3 to TRBJ2-1; 8 nucleotides align to TRBD1. The CDR3 is made up of 12 amino acids. V lost 9 bases to trimming and J lost 5 bases; unmatched junction nucleotides: 3. Germline CDR1 is ENHRY and CDR2 is SYGVKD. The CDR3 here is CAINRGNNEQFF. DNA of the CDR3: TGTGCCATAAACAGGGGGAACAATGAGCAGTTCTTC.

This clone was counted between two and nine times. The chain joins TRBV29-1 to TRBJ1-2, with D uncertain. The CDR3 length is 13 residues. The V gene lost 2 bases and the J gene lost 0 bases, with 7 bases spanning the gap. Per germline, CDR1 SQVTM and CDR2 ANQGSEA. The DNA for the CDR3 is TGCAGCGTTGAATTGGCGGCTAACTATGGCTACACCTTC. Translation gives CSVELAANYGYTF.

This rearrangement joins TRBV29-1 to TRBJ1-4; D not resolved. The germline V and J ends were trimmed by 5 bases and 7 bases, with 17 bases remaining between them. This CDR3 has 14 residues. Germline assignment: CDR1 SQVTM and CDR2 ANQGSEA. The CDR3 DNA reads as TGCAGCGTTAGAGTTCAGGAGATGGGTGAAAAACTGTTTTTT. Protein sequence: CSVRVQEMGEKLFF.

In this sample, this clone turned up a few times. The J gene is TRBJ2-7, the V gene TRBV18; tentatively, D is TRBD1 (5 bases). Trimming left V 3 bases short and J 3 bases short, with 15 bases between. The germline V gene has CDR1 KGHSH and CDR2 LQKENI. This CDR3 has 15 amino acids. The CDR3: CASSPGSDINYEQYF. In nucleotides, the CDR3 is TGTGCCAGCTCACCGGGATCGGACATAAACTACGAGCAGTACTTC. Together with reference TRBV18 and TRBJ2-7, the CDR3 gives the full variable domain: NAGVMQNPRHLVRRRGQEARLRCSPMKGHSHVYWYRQLPEEGLKFMVYLQKENIIDESGMPKERFSAEFPKEGPSILRIQQVVRGDSAAYFCASSPGSDINYEQYFGPGTRLTVT.

The chain recombines TRBV5-4 with TRBJ2-5, with TRBD1 identical over 10 bases. The CDR3 is made up of 14 amino acids. Germline V lookup: CDR1 SGHNT, CDR2 YYREEE (reference sequence). V lost 4 bases, J lost 5 bases, and 5 bases stayed unmatched. In nucleotides, the CDR3 is TGTGCCAGCAGCCTGGACAGGGGGTCGGAGACCCAGTACTTC. Its protein is CASSLDRGSETQYF. Full variable domain (remainder filled in from reference TRBV5-4 and TRBJ2-5): ETGVTQSPTHLIKTRGQQVTLRCSSQSGHNTVSWYQQALGQGPQFIFQYYREEENGRGNFPPRFSGLQFPNYSSELNVNALELDDSALYLCASSLDRGSETQYFGPGTRLLVL.

Concerning this clone itself: Other DNA sequences within the sample encode an identical CDR3. The genes are TRBV7-2 and TRBJ1-6; 10 bases are a match to TRBD1. Germline loops: CDR1 SGHTA, CDR2 FQGNSA. This CDR3 is built from 16 residues. With V trimmed by 3 bases and J by 7 bases, 6 bases remained unmatched. CDR3 coding DNA: TGTGCCAGCAGCTTCGGGCGGGGACAGGGGAATTCACCCCTCCACTTT. This encodes CASSFGRGQGNSPLHF. The complete variable domain, with remaining parts taken from reference TRBV7-2 and TRBJ1-6, reads GAGVSQSPSNKVTEKGKDVELRCDPISGHTALYWYRQSLGQGLEFLIYFQGNSAPDKSGLPSDRFSAERTGGSVSTLTIQRTQQEDSAVYLCASSFGRGQGNSPLHFGNGTRLTVT.

A single count supports this clone. This chain links TRBV19 with TRBJ1-5, with 9 bases lining up with TRBD1. Germline CDR1 is LNHDA and CDR2 is SQIVND (reference sequence). The V and J ends lost 5 bases and 5 bases, in that order; junction bases with no gene match: 19. CDR3 size: 19 residues. The CDR3 bases are TGTGCCAGTAGTGGTCGCCAATCCGGGACAGGGAATCCTTATCAGCCCCAGCATTTT. It yields the protein CASSGRQSGTGNPYQPQHF.

V usage is TRBV6-5 and J usage is TRBJ2-1; 7 bases agree with TRBD1. The length of the CDR3 is 12 residues. After removal of 0 bases from V and 11 bases from J, the junction contained 1 base not matched to a gene. Germline values: CDR1 MNHEY, CDR2 SVGAGI. This CDR3 reads CASSYSQGQQFF. The CDR3 DNA sequence: TGTGCCAGCAGTTACTCACAGGGGCAGCAGTTCTTC.

Only one count was recorded for this clone. This chain connects TRBV27 to TRBJ2-3; tentatively, D is TRBD1 (5 bases). The V gene lost 5 bases and the J gene lost 4 bases, with 22 bases spanning the gap. Per germline, CDR1 MNHEY and CDR2 SMNVEV (reference sequence). This CDR3 has 17 amino acids. In DNA form, the CDR3 reads TGTGCCAGCAGTCCGCCCGACAGATTTGGGGTGGCAGATACGCAGTATTTT. Translating it yields CASSPPDRFGVADTQYF.

This clone has just a few counts. This chain uses TRBV6-1 with TRBJ1-1; D is undetermined. This CDR3 has 14 residues. CDR1 and CDR2 (germline): MNHNS, SASEGT. V lost 3 bases, J lost 6 bases, and 14 bases lay in between. The CDR3 sequence: CASSDYFLGAEAFF. In nucleotides, the CDR3 is TGTGCCAGCAGTGACTATTTCCTCGGCGCTGAAGCTTTCTTT.

The V gene is TRBV4-2, the J gene TRBJ2-7, with 9 bases aligning to TRBD2. V trimming: 0 bases; J trimming: 2 bases; junction bases outside the gene matches: 8. The CDR3 runs 17 residues. In germline, CDR1 is LGHNA, CDR2 YNFKEQ. This CDR3 reads CASSQDQATSGTYEQYF. The CDR3 nucleotides read TGTGCCAGCAGCCAAGATCAGGCGACTAGCGGCACCTACGAGCAGTACTTC.

V is TRBV19 and J is TRBJ2-1, with 13 bases matching TRBD2. Germline-derived CDR1 and CDR2 are LNHDA and SQIVND (reference sequence). With 3 bases clipped from V and 8 bases from J, the junction kept 4 bases outside the gene matches. This CDR3 comprises 15 residues. Written as DNA, the CDR3 is TGTGCCAGTAGTATCGGGACTAGCGGGGAGGATGAGCAGTTCTTC. Its translation: CASSIGTSGEDEQFF.

The chain's CDR3 is CASSQRRLAGVAHHTQYF. In DNA, the CDR3 is TGTGCCAGCAGCCAAAGACGTCTAGCGGGGGTAGCTCACCATACGCAGTATTTT. The chain couples TRBV14 to TRBJ2-3, with 10 bases aligning to TRBD2. Per the germline V gene, CDR1 is SGHDN and CDR2 is FVKESK. This CDR3 region has 18 residues. Germline trimming cut 2 bases from V and 7 bases from J; bases unmatched to any gene: 15.

V usage is TRBV6-5 and J usage is TRBJ2-7, with 7 bases identical to TRBD1. Germline assignment: CDR1 MNHEY and CDR2 SVGAGI. This CDR3 has 15 residues. With V trimmed by 2 bases and J by 0 bases, 4 bases remained unmatched. In nucleotides, the CDR3 is TGTGCCAGCAGTTACCGGGACAGCGGCTCCTACGAGCAGTACTTC. Encoded protein: CASSYRDSGSYEQYF.